Sequencing of this TCR beta chain was carried out in a study of lymphopenia after photon versus proton radiotherapy. In germline, CDR1 is SEHNR, CDR2 FQNEAQ (reference sequence). With 2 bases clipped from V and 6 bases from J, the junction kept 10 bases outside the gene matches. The CDR3 is made up of 15 amino acids. A word on this clone: The antigen is not known.

Only in-frame clones appear in the TCRdb table, and some are missing; sequencing was by immunoSEQ multiplex PCR. There are 65,000 to 90,000 clones in the sample; around 93% occur only once, and 2% to 2.5% lies in the top ten. Study results and limitations: Under photons, naive T cells and diversity fell while effector/memory populations rose. Post-nadir diversity loss with photons came from oligoclonal expansion, particularly CD8+ Temra cells. Larger post-nadir TCR diversity loss correlated inversely with survival in deceased patients. Better survival with proton therapy was suggested as possible, not demonstrated.

This specimen was peripheral blood, taken from a patient treated with photon-based radiotherapy. This chain uses TRBV7-9 with TRBJ2-7, with 7 bases aligning to TRBD1. The TCR was taken from a woman between 35 and 50 years old with cholangiocarcinoma. Here the CDR3 reads CASSLLTGFGPEQYF. The CDR3 DNA is TGTGCCAGCAGCTTACTGACAGGGTTTGGTCCCGAGCAGTACTTC.